Included here is one TCR beta chain sequence, with context. The data stem from a study of blood T cell repertoires in COVID-19. Assay used: immunoSEQ multiplex PCR; TCRdb lists only in-frame clones, some missing. The sample carries about 150,000 clones, 80% to 90% recorded once. Per germline, CDR1 LGHDT and CDR2 YNNKEL (reference sequence). V dropped 2 bases and J dropped 13 bases, with 12 bases sitting between them. The CDR3 runs 12 residues. Seattle patients were enrolled while actively infected and followed longitudinally. This chain uses TRBV3-1 (or the pseudogene TRBV3-2) with TRBJ2-1; D unclear. The origin of this receptor is a woman aged 60-75 years with COVID-19, enrolled during active disease. Material: peripheral blood. Written as DNA, the CDR3 is TGTGCCAGCAGCCAAAACCGGGTACAACAGTTCTTC. It translates to CASSQNRVQQFF.